The clone carrying this TCR beta chain was observed a handful of times. In making diagnoses, clinical symptoms, serum thyroxine and TRAb, thyroid ultrasound and orbital computed tomography were all used. Amplification yielded TCR beta CDR3 regions, with RNA transcripts as the source. When the TCR CDR3 underwent first-round RT-PCR, the HTBI primer set was used. TCRdb used MiXCR to reprocess the multiplex PCR reads, holding one entry per CDR3 protein. The data contain 490,000 or so distinct CDR3 sequences, 22% of them singletons. CDR3 length: 14 residues. Germline V lookup: CDR1 DFQATT, CDR2 SNEGSKA (reference sequence). V lost 6 bases, J lost 0 bases, and 12 bases lay in between. The data derive from a study of T cells in Graves' hyperthyroidism and ophthalmopathy. Study overall: Before treatment of any kind, peripheral blood was taken at initial diagnosis.

The clonotype was recovered from a woman between 70 and 85 years old with Graves' ophthalmopathy. Sequencing was carried out using blood. The J gene is TRBJ1-5, the V gene TRBV20-1, with D perhaps matching TRBD1 (5 bases). The CDR3 sequence is CSAAGRLSNQPQHF. CDR3 DNA sequence: TGCAGTGCGGCGGGGCGGCTTAGCAATCAGCCCCAGCATTTT.